The 9 T cell receptor beta chains in this list originate from one sample, sequenced in a study of response to subunit inactivated influenza vaccine. Via MiXCR, TCRdb re-called the RT-PCR reads, giving one row per CDR3 protein. Among more than 150,000 distinct CDR3 sequences, nearly 9.5% were seen once, and the ten largest hold 11%. The sample consisted of non-naive T cells sorted from PBMCs, taken on the day of vaccination. The source of these receptors is a man in his forties or fifties who received an inactivated influenza vaccine.

The chain uses TRBV7-2 and TRBJ2-1; D possibly corresponds to TRBD1 (5 bases). Per the germline V gene, CDR1 is SGHTA and CDR2 is FQGNSA. The CDR3 consists of 13 residues. Between the trimmed V and J ends, which lost 7 bases and 1 base, there was a span of 8 bases. The CDR3 nucleotides are TGTGCCAGCAATCCAGGGTCCTACAATGAGCAGTTCTTC. It is translated as CASNPGSYNEQFF. Full variable domain (outside the CDR3, taken from reference TRBV7-2 and TRBJ2-1): GAGVSQSPSNKVTEKGKDVELRCDPISGHTALYWYRQSLGQGLEFLIYFQGNSAPDKSGLPSDRFSAERTGGSVSTLTIQRTQQEDSAVYLCASNPGSYNEQFFGPGTRLTVL.

This clonotype was seen only a few times. J is TRBJ2-2 and V is TRBV6-2 or TRBV6-3; no firm D call. V was clipped by 8 bases and J by 1 base, with 2 bases between them. The CDR3 runs to 11 residues. Germline loops: CDR1 MNHEY, CDR2 SVGEGT. The CDR3 nucleotides are TGTGCCAGCGAGAACACCGGGGAGCTGTTTTTT. Protein sequence: CASENTGELFF.

This clonotype was counted a few times. V and J are TRBV20-1 and TRBJ2-1, with 13 positions matching TRBD2. Germline-derived CDR1 and CDR2 are DFQATT and SNEGSKA (reference sequence). This CDR3 contains 14 residues. V lost 6 bases, J lost 8 bases, and 7 bases stayed unmatched. Written as DNA, the CDR3 is TGCAGTGCAACCGGGACTAGCGGGGATCATGAGCAGTTCTTC. Translated, it gives CSATGTSGDHEQFF.

In this sample, this clonotype turned up a few times. The chain is built from TRBV5-1 and TRBJ2-1; maybe TRBD1 (6 bases). This CDR3 has 14 amino acids. In germline, CDR1 is SGHRS, CDR2 YFSETQ. Trimming took off 4 bases at V and 8 bases at J, with 16 bases between the two ends. In DNA, the CDR3 is TGCGCCAGCAGCACAGGGTGGGTCGGCTATGAGCAGTTCTTC. Translated, it gives CASSTGWVGYEQFF.

This clonotype was seen a few times. The chain employs TRBV6-2 or TRBV6-3 and TRBJ1-5; TRBD1 aligns across 9 bases. In germline, CDR1 is MNHEY, CDR2 SVGEGT. The V segment lost 4 bases and the J segment 6 bases; nucleotides outside the gene matches: 13. CDR3 length: 17 residues. The CDR3 coding sequence is TGTGCCAGCAGTTTTACCGGGACAGGGTTGTTGGGTCAGCCCCAGCATTTT. This translates into CASSFTGTGLLGQPQHF.

This clonotype was detected many times. The V and J genes are TRBV29-1 and TRBJ2-1; 7 nucleotides match TRBD1. The CDR3 sequence is 13 residues long. Germline CDR1 is SQVTM and CDR2 is ANQGSEA. The junction had 11 bases not matched to a gene; V was cut back by 6 bases and J by 9 bases. CDR3 residues: CSVRTTGNFEQFF. DNA for the CDR3: TGCAGCGTACGCACGACAGGGAACTTTGAGCAGTTCTTC.

This clonotype occurred a few times. The CDR3, as DNA: TGCAGCGTTGAAGTAGGGTCCGGAAGTTCGGGACTGAGCACAGATACGCAGTATTTT. Translation: CSVEVGSGSSGLSTDTQYF. This rearrangement joins TRBV29-1 to TRBJ2-3, with a weak D call TRBD2 (6 bases). In germline, CDR1 is SQVTM, CDR2 ANQGSEA. V was cut by 1 base and J by 0 bases, with 23 bases left in between. The CDR3 covers 19 residues.

This clonotype occurred a few times. In DNA, the CDR3 is TGCAGCGCAAACAGGGGGGGGAAGTATGGCTACACCTTC. It yields the protein CSANRGGKYGYTF. The V gene is TRBV29-1, the J gene TRBJ1-2, with TRBD1 matching 8 bases. The CDR3 runs 13 residues. Trimming removed 7 bases from V and 5 bases from J; junction bases left unmatched: 9. Germline loops: CDR1 SQVTM, CDR2 ANQGSEA.

This clonotype was seen more than once but under ten times. The chain recombines TRBV7-9 with TRBJ2-6, with TRBD1 matching 7 bases. In germline, CDR1 is SEHNR, CDR2 FQNEAQ (reference sequence). V shed 2 bases and J 2 bases; nucleotides not matched to a gene: 3. The CDR3 loop spans 16 amino acids. The CDR3 DNA is TGTGCCAGCAGCTTAACTACAGGGGCTGGGGCCAACGTCCTGACTTTC. Translation: CASSLTTGAGANVLTF.